This T cell receptor (beta chain) was sequenced in a study of long-term antiretroviral therapy in people with HIV. Study-wide results and caveats: Compared with controls, HIV repertoires showed narrower CDR3 length ranges. Information pertaining to ART adherence, viral resistance or therapeutic modifications was not obtained.

About this clone: Its matching antigen is unknown.

Trimming took off 6 bases at V and 2 bases at J, with 7 bases between the two ends. CDR3 size: 12 residues. CDR1 is SQVTM, CDR2 ANQGSEA, per germline. The libraries were made with immunoSEQ v3.0 at survey level. Per-sample sequencing targets were roughly 35,000-55,000 T-cell genomes. Using immunoSEQ multiplex PCR, the repertoire was profiled, and TCRdb retains in-frame clones only, with some absent. The sample records 33,000 or so clones, about 97% being singletons. The rearrangement links TRBV29-1 to TRBJ2-2; D gene uncertain. The source is a young man with HIV. Source: unsorted PBMCs, taken 7.6 years after starting antiretroviral therapy. The CDR3 bases are TGCAGCGTGAAAACTAACACCGGGGAGCTGTTTTTT. Residues: CSVKTNTGELFF.